This T cell receptor (beta chain) was identified in a study of technical replicates of blood from a few donors. After removal of 4 bases from V and 1 base from J, the junction contained 2 bases not matched to a gene. The CDR3 runs to 14 residues. The germline gives CDR1 SGDLS, CDR2 YYNGEE. Profiled with immunoSEQ multiplex PCR; TCRdb holds only in-frame clones, not every one. The sample has tens of thousands of clones; approximately 97% are singletons. Sample: T cells isolated from PBMCs. This sequence originates from a human donor in good health. V and J are TRBV9 and TRBJ1-1, with 9 nucleotides matching TRBD1. For the CDR3, the DNA is TGTGCCAGCAGCTCGGACAGGGGGAACACTGAAGCTTTCTTT. Its translation is CASSSDRGNTEAFF.